This T cell receptor beta chain was identified during a study of T cell repertoires in cytomegalovirus infection. The overall study: The authors used CMV epitopes that were HLA-C-restricted (recently identified) and HLA-B-restricted (well studied). Indicated by public TCR beta signatures were CMV infection and matching HLA type. Findings and limits, study-wide: Totalled public TCR beta family frequency picked out people who carried CMV plus the relevant HLA. Clonotype analysis showed dominance of the ex vivo response by HLA-C-restricted CMV-specific TCR beta clonotypes.

MiXCR was run by TCRdb on the reads, yielding one entry per CDR3 protein. The sample contains roughly 19,000 distinct CDR3 sequences, around two fifths of which appear only once. The CDR3 is made up of 15 amino acids. V was pared by 4 bases and J by 2 bases, with 6 bases of the junction left unmatched. In germline, CDR1 is SGHRS, CDR2 YFSETQ. Regarding this clonotype: Its cognate antigen is unknown.

This TCR was sampled from a human donor in good health (CMV status not recorded). Some clones in this sample may be carry-over from other donors' samples. This material consisted of CD8+ T cells from cultured PBMCs, taken from culture after CMV antigen stimulation. The chain is built from TRBV5-1 and TRBJ2-5, with TRBD1 matching 9 bases. CDR3 bases: TGCGCCAGCAGCATTGCCGGGACAGGGCAAGAGACCCAGTACTTC. Protein product: CASSIAGTGQETQYF.